This T cell receptor beta chain comes out of a study of response to subunit inactivated influenza vaccine. Overall study findings and caveats: Authors suggested that a seasonal influenza vaccination recruits few new T cells each time.

TCRdb called the RT-PCR reads again in MiXCR, with one record for every CDR3 protein. The sample carries around 760,000 distinct CDR3 sequences, roughly 14% recorded once. This clonotype was recorded many times. The antigen is undetermined. One end of the junction does not line up with germline, which may come from a read error. This CDR3 is 14 amino acids long. This sequence originates from a man aged 50 to 59 who received an inactivated influenza vaccine. The gene calls are TRBV12-3 or TRBV12-4 and TRBJ2-3; TRBD2 matches 9 bases. Sequenced here: PBMCs from blood, sampled roughly 2 weeks before vaccination. CDR3 DNA: TGCGCGGGAGGGGTTTCGGTTGACACAGATACGCAGTATTTT. Translated, it gives CAGGVSVDTDTQYF.